These 30 T cell receptor beta chains were all obtained from the same sample, sequenced in a study of control samples from healthy donors and cancer patients. Here immunoSEQ multiplex PCR was the method, and the copy in TCRdb shows in-frame clones only, minus some. The sample includes about 140,000 clones, approximately 92% seen only once; the top ten take roughly 3.2%. Sequencing input: blood. The source of these receptors is a man aged 25-45 years in good health.

J is TRBJ1-2 and V is TRBV5-4; 8 bases map to TRBD1. There are 13 residues in the CDR3. V lost 4 bases to trimming and J lost 4 bases; unmatched junction nucleotides: 3. Germline V lookup: CDR1 SGHNT, CDR2 YYREEE (reference sequence). The CDR3 nucleotides read TGTGCCAGCAGCGAAGGGACAGGCTATGGCTACACCTTC. Translating it yields CASSEGTGYGYTF.

The J gene is TRBJ1-6, the V gene TRBV21-1; TRBD1, as called in the table, went unchecked against the DNA. TRBV21-1 is designated a pseudogene. This CDR3 comprises 15 residues. The chain's CDR3 is CASSKQGVIDSPLHF. In DNA, the CDR3 is TGTGCCAGCAGCAAACAGGGTGTTATTGATTCACCCCTCCACTTT.

This clone was detected once. The genes are TRBV19 and TRBJ1-4, with a weak D call TRBD1 (6 bases). The CDR3 has 15 amino acids. CDR1 LNHDA and CDR2 SQIVND come from the germline V gene (reference sequence). Trimming cost V 3 bases and J 0 bases, with 8 bases left between them. CDR3 in amino acids: CASSMGGATNEKLFF. CDR3 bases: TGTGCCAGTAGTATGGGGGGCGCAACTAATGAAAAACTGTTTTTT.

The chain couples TRBV10-3 to TRBJ1-5; the D gene is possibly TRBD1 (6 bases). Per germline, CDR1 ENHRY and CDR2 SYGVKD. V was cut by 0 bases and J by 7 bases, with 13 bases left in between. The CDR3 has 15 amino acids. In nucleotides, the CDR3 is TGTGCCATCAGTGAGTCAGAGCTAGGGGGGCAGCCCCAGCATTTT. It translates to CAISESELGGQPQHF.

The chain is built from TRBV7-9 and TRBJ2-7, with 9 bases identical to TRBD1. V dropped 5 bases and J dropped 4; count of bases not matched to a gene: 9. CDR3 length equals 15 residues. The germline gives CDR1 SEHNR, CDR2 FQNEAQ (reference sequence). CDR3 nucleotides: TGTGCCAGCAGCCTCAGTGGGACAGGGAAGTACGAGCAGTACTTC. Translated, it gives CASSLSGTGKYEQYF.

In this sample, this clone turned up a few times. This chain uses TRBV5-5 with TRBJ1-1; D remains unclear. Trimming stripped 1 base from V and 0 bases from J, with 7 bases between. The CDR3 is 14 residues long. The V gene's germline CDR1 is SGHKS and CDR2 YYEKEE (reference sequence). The CDR3 nucleotides read TGTGCCAGCAGCTTGTTGGGGATGAACACTGAAGCTTTCTTT. This sequence encodes CASSLLGMNTEAFF.

This chain connects TRBV5-1 to TRBJ2-2; D may be TRBD2 (5 bases). Germline-derived CDR1 and CDR2 are SGHRS and YFSETQ. The CDR3 extends over 15 amino acids. V shed 9 bases and J shed 5 bases, with 20 bases lying between them. The CDR3 bases are TGCGCCACCTTCGATCTCCTCGGAGGTACCGGGGAGCTGTTTTTT. Protein sequence: CATFDLLGGTGELFF.

The V gene is TRBV7-6, the J gene TRBJ2-7; no firm D call. The CDR3 length is 13 residues. The germline gives CDR1 SGHVS, CDR2 FNYEAQ. Trimming removed 4 bases at V and 3 bases at J, with 10 bases between. The CDR3 DNA reads as TGTGCCAGCAGCTCAGATAACCTCTACGAGCAGTACTTC. Protein: CASSSDNLYEQYF. Together with reference TRBV7-6 and TRBJ2-7, the CDR3 gives the full variable domain: GAGVSQSPRYKVTKRGQDVALRCDPISGHVSLYWYRQALGQGPEFLTYFNYEAQQDKSGLPNDRFSAERPEGSISTLTIQRTEQRDSAMYRCASSSDNLYEQYFGPGTRLTVT.

The chain carries TRBV28 and TRBJ1-6; D remains unclear. The V end was cut by 2 bases, the J end by 10 bases, with 15 bases between. Per germline, CDR1 MDHEN and CDR2 SYDVKM. The CDR3 loop spans 15 amino acids. The CDR3 reads CASSLTVGKRSPLHF. The DNA for the CDR3 is TGTGCCAGCAGTTTAACCGTCGGGAAAAGGTCACCCCTCCACTTT.

This chain links TRBV9 with TRBJ1-1; possible D gene TRBD1, 6 bases. The CDR3 is 15 residues long. Trimming took off 3 bases at V and 0 bases at J, with 12 bases between the two ends. CDR1 and CDR2 from the germline V gene are SGDLS and YYNGEE. The DNA of the CDR3 is TGTGCCAGCAGCGAAAGTGGACAGTTGAACACTGAAGCTTTCTTT. Its protein is CASSESGQLNTEAFF.

CDR3: CASSLEAATYEQYF. The CDR3 coding sequence is TGTGCCAGCAGCTTAGAGGCCGCAACCTACGAGCAGTACTTC. The rearrangement joins TRBV11-2 to TRBJ2-7; D is unclear. Germline-derived CDR1 and CDR2 are SGHAT and FQNNGV. The CDR3 totals 14 residues. V lost 0 bases and J 2 bases, leaving 8 bases between the germline ends.

This chain links TRBV24-1 with TRBJ2-1; 7 positions agree with TRBD2. This CDR3 is built from 15 residues. Germline lookup yields CDR1 KGHDR and CDR2 SFDVKD. V dropped 2 bases and J dropped 8; count of bases not matched to a gene: 8. The chain's CDR3 is CATSDSTLARYEQFF. The CDR3 DNA sequence: TGTGCCACCAGTGATTCCACACTAGCGCGGTATGAGCAGTTCTTC.

The V call is TRBV2, the J call TRBJ1-2, with a tentative D call TRBD1 (5 bases). This CDR3 region has 12 residues. The V gene lost 11 bases and the J gene lost 3 bases, with 13 bases spanning the gap. CDR1 is SNHLY and CDR2 is FYNNEI in the germline V gene. This CDR3 reads CALPLGDYGYTF. CDR3 DNA: TGTGCCCTTCCTTTGGGGGACTATGGCTACACCTTC. Variable domain in full (rest from reference TRBV2 and TRBJ1-2): EPEVTQTPSHQVTQMGQEVILRCVPISNHLYFYWYRQILGQKVEFLVSFYNNEISEKSEIFDDQFSVERPDGSNFTLKIRSTKLEDSAMYFCALPLGDYGYTFGSGTRLTVV.

Remarks on this clone: Mismatch with germline at one junction end may stem from a read error. The chain uses TRBV5-8 and TRBJ2-1; D possibly corresponds to TRBD1 (6 bases). The germline V gene has CDR1 SGHTS and CDR2 YDEGEE. This CDR3 has 14 amino acids. The CDR3 coding sequence is TGTGTCAGCAGCCTAGGACAGATTAACAATGAGCAGTTCTTC. Translation gives CVSSLGQINNEQFF. The entire variable domain, with the rest obtained from reference TRBV5-8 and TRBJ2-1, is as follows: EAGVTQSPTHLIKTRGQQATLRCSPISGHTSVYWYQQALGLGLQFLLWYDEGEERNRGNFPPRFSGRQFPNYSSELNVNALELEDSALYLCVSSLGQINNEQFFGPGTRLTVL.

This clone has a single count. The chain links TRBV4-1 to TRBJ2-7; D might be TRBD2 (6 bases). CDR1 and CDR2 from the germline V gene are MGHRA and YSYEKL. With 1 base removed from V and 0 bases from J, the gap between germline ends came to 13 bases. The CDR3 has 16 residues. The CDR3 is CASSQGPGLNSYEQYF. The CDR3 DNA reads as TGCGCCAGCAGCCAAGGCCCGGGACTGAACTCCTACGAGCAGTACTTC.

This chain links TRBV19 with TRBJ1-2, with TRBD1 as a possible D gene (5 bases). Between the trimmed V and J ends, which lost 1 base and 2 bases, there was a span of 14 bases. The CDR3 has 16 amino acids. Germline assignment: CDR1 LNHDA and CDR2 SQIVND (reference sequence). The CDR3 protein is CASSIASWTLNYGYTF. The CDR3 DNA follows: TGTGCCAGTAGTATAGCATCTTGGACACTAAACTATGGCTACACCTTC.

The V gene is TRBV7-6, the J gene TRBJ2-1; 8 bases agree with TRBD1. Germline loops: CDR1 SGHVS, CDR2 FNYEAQ. The CDR3 runs 15 residues. V gave up 0 bases and J gave up 8 bases; unmatched junction bases: 6. The CDR3 DNA reads TGTGCCAGCAGCTTAGCGGCAGGGGGCTATGATGAGCAGTTCTTC. This encodes CASSLAAGGYDEQFF.

The chain has TRBV27 and TRBJ2-3; TRBD2 matches 12 bases. Germline V gives CDR1 MNHEY, CDR2 SMNVEV (reference sequence). Trimming at V came to 6 bases and at J to 6 bases, leaving 10 bases not matched to a gene. The CDR3 spans 16 residues. CDR3 protein: CASRTSGGAYVDTQYF. CDR3 sequence (DNA): TGTGCCAGCAGGACTAGCGGGGGCGCGTATGTGGATACGCAGTATTTT.

The chain is built from TRBV5-4 and TRBJ1-2; perhaps TRBD1 as D (6 bases). CDR3 length: 14 residues. Germline loops: CDR1 SGHNT, CDR2 YYREEE (reference sequence). Trimming removed 7 bases at V and 2 bases at J, with 15 bases between. The CDR3 DNA follows: TGTGCCAGCCGCCGGGACACGGAAAACTATGGCTACACCTTC. Translation gives CASRRDTENYGYTF.

This chain links TRBV5-6 with TRBJ1-5, with TRBD1 identical over 9 bases. CDR1 and CDR2 from the germline V gene are SGHDT and YYEEEE. With 4 bases clipped from V and 2 bases from J, the junction kept 7 bases outside the gene matches. This CDR3 region has 16 residues. The chain's CDR3 is CASSLRTGAGNQPQHF. The CDR3 coding sequence is TGTGCCAGCAGCCTTCGGACAGGGGCGGGCAATCAGCCCCAGCATTTT. The full variable domain, completed using reference TRBV5-6 and TRBJ1-5, is DAGVTQSPTHLIKTRGQQVTLRCSPKSGHDTVSWYQQALGQGPQFIFQYYEEEERQRGNFPDRFSGHQFPNYSSELNVNALLLGDSALYLCASSLRTGAGNQPQHFGDGTRLSIL.

This chain joins TRBV6-5 and TRBJ1-2; tentative D call: TRBD1 (6 bases). Deletions cut 8 bases from V and 7 bases from J, with 11 bases between. Germline CDR1 is MNHEY and CDR2 is SVGAGI. This CDR3 is 11 amino acids long. CDR3 DNA sequence: TGTGCCAGCGCACAGGGTCCTGGCTACACCTTC. Translated, it gives CASAQGPGYTF.

Only one count was recorded for this clone. This chain connects TRBV7-9 to TRBJ2-1; 7 bases are a match to TRBD2. The CDR3 is 14 residues long. V shed 5 bases and J 4 bases; nucleotides not matched to a gene: 5. Germline values: CDR1 SEHNR, CDR2 FQNEAQ (reference sequence). The CDR3 here is CASSRGDFYNEQFF. As DNA, the CDR3 is TGTGCCAGCAGCCGGGGGGACTTTTACAATGAGCAGTTCTTC.

The rearrangement joins TRBV7-3 to TRBJ2-1; tentatively, D is TRBD2 (5 bases). CDR3 size: 15 residues. V shed 1 base and J shed 1 base, with 8 bases lying between them. In germline, CDR1 is SGHTA, CDR2 FQGTGA. The DNA of the CDR3 is TGTGCCAGCAGCTTAAGCGCGGGTTCCTACAATGAGCAGTTCTTC. As protein: CASSLSAGSYNEQFF.

The rearrangement joins TRBV6-5 to TRBJ1-2; possible D gene TRBD1, 6 bases. The CDR3 runs 13 residues. The V gene lost 4 bases and the J gene lost 7 bases, with 13 bases spanning the gap. CDR1 is MNHEY and CDR2 is SVGAGI in the germline V gene. This CDR3 reads CASSFADSRGYTF. CDR3 nucleotides: TGTGCCAGCAGTTTCGCGGACAGTCGTGGCTACACCTTC.

This sequence joins TRBV9 and TRBJ2-7, with 9 bases aligning to TRBD2. CDR1 and CDR2 (germline): SGDLS, YYNGEE. The ends lost 3 bases at V and 7 bases at J; junction bases unmatched: 14. The CDR3 is 16 residues long. CDR3 loop: CASSAASAGGSDEQYF. CDR3 nucleotide sequence: TGTGCCAGCAGCGCAGCTTCAGCGGGGGGTTCTGATGAGCAGTACTTC.

This chain links TRBV11-2 with TRBJ1-6; the D gene is possibly TRBD1 (6 bases). This CDR3 is built from 15 residues. CDR1 and CDR2 (germline): SGHAT, FQNNGV. V was trimmed by 0 bases and J by 7 bases, leaving 10 bases between them. This CDR3 reads CASSLDDRLNSPLHF. The CDR3 bases are TGTGCCAGCAGCTTAGACGACAGGTTAAATTCACCCCTCCACTTT.

Details on this clone: This sample includes further DNA sequences coding for the same CDR3. The chain couples TRBV2 to TRBJ2-3; possibly TRBD2 for D (7 bases). Per the germline V gene, CDR1 is SNHLY and CDR2 is FYNNEI. This CDR3 is 14 amino acids long. V gave up 6 bases and J gave up 6 bases, with 16 bases separating them. The CDR3 DNA follows: TGTGCCAGCAGAGTAGGGGGGGGGCGCGATACGCAGTATTTT. This codes for CASRVGGGRDTQYF.

The V gene is TRBV10-2, the J gene TRBJ2-1; D is unresolved. CDR3 length: 10 residues. The germline CDR1 and CDR2 sequences are WSHSY and SAAADI. Trimming took 8 bases from V and 6 from J, leaving 5 bases between them. CDR3 in DNA: TGCGCCAGCGCAGGCAATGAGCAGTTCTTC. Amino acid sequence: CASAGNEQFF.

The chain is built from TRBV12-3 or TRBV12-4 and TRBJ2-1; D is unresolved. CDR3 length equals 13 residues. With 7 bases removed from V and 5 bases from J, the gap between germline ends came to 12 bases. In DNA, the CDR3 is TGTGCCAGCAATATCAACAAGGACAATGAGCAGTTCTTC. Its translation: CASNINKDNEQFF.

V gene TRBV21-1 combines with J gene TRBJ2-6. TRBV21-1 is an annotated pseudogene. This CDR3 comprises 16 residues. CDR3 bases: TGTGCCAGCAGCAAAAACGGCAGATCTGGGGCCAACGTCCTGACTTTC. Translated, it gives CASSKNGRSGANVLTF.